This T cell receptor (beta chain) was identified in a study of graft-versus-host responses after intestinal transplantation. Whole-study findings and limits: Some GvH clones appeared in ileal mucosa or blood before recipient bone marrow.

Data came from immunoSEQ multiplex PCR; TCRdb stores just in-frame clones and leaves some out. The repertoire holds roughly 80,000 clones, roughly 87% seen once, with less than 9.5% in the top ten. This CDR3 spans 15 amino acids. V was pared by 1 base and J by 14 bases, with 10 bases of the junction left unmatched. CDR1 SGHTA and CDR2 FQGNSA come from the germline V gene. Worth noting for this clone: Antigen: not known.

Sequenced material: unstimulated CD8+ T cells sorted from spleen or lymph node cells, taken before transplant. This TCR was sampled from a human donor who was the organ donor for an intestinal transplant. The chain carries TRBV7-2 and TRBJ2-1; the match to TRBD2 covers 11 bases. The CDR3 loop is CASSLGIAGGPDKFF. CDR3 nucleotide sequence: TGTGCCAGCAGCTTAGGTATAGCGGGGGGGCCGGATAAGTTCTTC.